The 31 T cell receptor beta chains presented below share a single source sample, sequenced in a study of metastatic and nonmetastatic thyroid tumors. All patients were untreated before thyroid surgery. TCRdb reprocessed the PCR reads using MiXCR. This sample has about 4,700 clones; 30% to 40% occur once, and the top ten carry 28%. The sequenced material came from adjacent normal tissue. These TCRs come from a male donor with papillary thyroid cancer or a benign thyroid nodule (not recorded which). Some clones in this sample may be carry-over from other donors' samples.

The V gene is TRBV20-1, the J gene TRBJ1-2; TRBD1 agrees at 10 bases. CDR1 is DFQATT and CDR2 is SNEGSKA in the germline V gene (reference sequence). This CDR3 region has 16 residues. V lost 2 bases and J lost 6; bases outside the gene matches: 12. CDR3 loop: CSARPNPGTGVHGYTF. In DNA, the CDR3 is TGCAGTGCTAGACCTAACCCCGGGACAGGGGTTCATGGCTACACCTTC.

This clone is large within its sample. The CDR3 coding sequence is TGTGCCAGCAGACCCGGAGGGGGCTACAATCAGCCCCAGCATTTT. Amino acids: CASRPGGGYNQPQHF. The V and J genes are TRBV28 and TRBJ1-5, with TRBD1 matching over 7 bases. The CDR3 consists of 15 residues. Germline CDR1 MDHEN, CDR2 SYDVKM. Trimming took 6 bases from V and 3 from J; bases not matched to a gene: 8.

The table lists this clone with many counts. The chain couples TRBV4-1 to TRBJ2-6; D not resolved. Germline CDR1 reads MGHRA; CDR2 reads YSYEKL. CDR3 length equals 15 residues. V lost 0 bases and J lost 0, with 3 bases in between. CDR3 protein: CASSQDPSGANVLTF. CDR3 in DNA: TGCGCCAGCAGCCAAGATCCCTCTGGGGCCAACGTCCTGACTTTC.

This chain connects TRBV6-2 or TRBV6-3 to TRBJ2-7, with 12 nucleotides matching TRBD2. The CDR3 extends over 18 amino acids. Per germline, CDR1 MNHEY and CDR2 SVGEGT. With 6 bases clipped from V and 4 bases from J, the junction kept 16 bases outside the gene matches. CDR3 bases: TGTGCCAGCAGCCTTTTACTAGCGGGAGGACCTAGCTCATACGAGCAGTACTTC. Its translation is CASSLLLAGGPSSYEQYF.

The rearrangement joins TRBV11-2 to TRBJ1-1; 7 bases match TRBD1. The CDR3 runs 15 residues. Per the germline V gene, CDR1 is SGHAT and CDR2 is FQNNGV. V was clipped by 1 base and J by 6 bases; unmatched bases: 8. The CDR3 protein is CASSLAFLGGSEAFF. CDR3 coding DNA: TGTGCCAGCAGCTTAGCTTTCTTAGGGGGCTCTGAAGCTTTCTTT.

This clone is termed medium-sized. The chain employs TRBV20-1 and TRBJ2-1; D not resolved. The CDR3 is made up of 11 amino acids. The V end lost 6 bases, the J end lost 8 bases, and 11 bases lay between the germline ends. CDR1 and CDR2 (germline): DFQATT, SNEGSKA (reference sequence). The CDR3 reads CSAPRPYEQFF. The CDR3 nucleotides read TGCAGTGCCCCTCGTCCGTATGAGCAGTTCTTC.

The chain employs TRBV5-1 and TRBJ2-7, with D hard to call. The CDR3 loop spans 13 amino acids. Trimming left V 2 bases short and J 6 bases short, with 12 bases between. Germline V lookup: CDR1 SGHRS, CDR2 YFSETQ. The DNA of the CDR3 is TGCGCCAGCAGCTTACTTAGAGGCTCCGAGCAGTACTTC. Protein sequence: CASSLLRGSEQYF.

In its sample, this clone was seen once. This chain connects TRBV5-1 to TRBJ1-2; D is perhaps TRBD1 (6 bases). The length of the CDR3 is 15 residues. CDR1 and CDR2 (germline): SGHRS, YFSETQ. Trimming shortened V by 3 bases and J by 3 bases, and 15 bases separated the two germline ends. This chain's CDR3 is CASSSYAPGDYGYTF. CDR3 bases: TGCGCCAGCAGCTCATACGCGCCAGGGGACTATGGCTACACCTTC.

The chain has TRBV20-1 and TRBJ2-2; TRBD1 might be the D (6 bases). Germline loops: CDR1 DFQATT, CDR2 SNEGSKA (reference sequence). The ends were cut back, 2 bases at V and 10 bases at J, with 20 bases in the middle. This CDR3 has 15 residues. CDR3 coding DNA: TGCAGTGCTAGATATATTGAGAGGGACACCTTGGAGCTGTTTTTT. As protein: CSARYIERDTLELFF.

This clone counts as medium-sized (0.01 to 0.1%). This chain links TRBV20-1 with TRBJ2-1; 8 nucleotides align to TRBD2. This CDR3 contains 14 residues. J was trimmed by 3 bases and V by 3 bases; bases with no gene match: 4. Germline lookup yields CDR1 DFQATT and CDR2 SNEGSKA (reference sequence). The CDR3 coding sequence is TGCAGTGCTAGGACTAGCGTCGACTACAATGAGCAGTTCTTC. Translation: CSARTSVDYNEQFF.

The chain couples TRBV7-8 to TRBJ2-2, with 10 bases matching TRBD2. Per germline, CDR1 SGHVS and CDR2 FQNEAQ. The CDR3 is made up of 17 amino acids. V lost 4 bases to trimming and J lost 3 bases; unmatched junction nucleotides: 8. The CDR3 sequence is CASSWKVAGGHTGELFF. As DNA, the CDR3 is TGTGCCAGCAGCTGGAAGGTAGCGGGAGGCCACACCGGGGAGCTGTTTTTT.

This clone is a singleton in its sample. The gene calls are TRBV5-1 and TRBJ2-1, with 7 bases lining up with TRBD2. V shed 4 bases, J shed 12 bases, and the junction held 4 bases outside the gene matches. This CDR3 has 11 residues. CDR1 is SGHRS and CDR2 is YFSETQ in the germline V gene. CDR3 nucleotide sequence: TGCGCCAGCAGCAGCGGGGTGTGGCAGTTCTTC. As protein: CASSSGVWQFF. Looking up the rest from reference TRBV5-1 and TRBJ2-1 gives the full variable domain: KAGVTQTPRYLIKTRGQQVTLSCSPISGHRSVSWYQQTPGQGLQFLFEYFSETQRNKGNFPGRFSGRQFSNSRSEMNVSTLELGDSALYLCASSSGVWQFFGPGTRLTVL.

V gene TRBV5-1 combines with J gene TRBJ2-7; 9 nucleotides match TRBD2. The J segment lost 5 bases and the V segment lost 3 bases, leaving 9 bases of the junction unmatched. CDR1 and CDR2 from the germline V gene are SGHRS and YFSETQ. The CDR3 is 15 amino acids. In nucleotides, the CDR3 is TGCGCCAGCAGCTCGACTAGCGGAGGGTCGAACGAGCAGTACTTC. This gives the protein CASSSTSGGSNEQYF. The full variable domain, its missing parts supplied by reference TRBV5-1 and TRBJ2-7, is KAGVTQTPRYLIKTRGQQVTLSCSPISGHRSVSWYQQTPGQGLQFLFEYFSETQRNKGNFPGRFSGRQFSNSRSEMNVSTLELGDSALYLCASSSTSGGSNEQYFGPGTRLTVT.

The chain joins TRBV28 to TRBJ2-7; D could derive from TRBD1 or TRBD2 (5 bases each). V dropped 0 bases and J dropped 5 bases, with 14 bases sitting between them. The CDR3 spans 15 residues. From germline, CDR1 is MDHEN and CDR2 SYDVKM. The CDR3 nucleotides read TGTGCCAGCAGTTTATGGGTGGGACCGTCACACGAGCAGTACTTC. The encoded protein is CASSLWVGPSHEQYF.

In DNA form, the CDR3 reads TGTGCCAGCAGTGAGACAGGGATGGGCAATCAGCCCCAGCATTTT. It codes for CASSETGMGNQPQHF. V and J are TRBV6-1 and TRBJ1-5, with TRBD1 matching over 7 bases. The junction had 4 bases not matched to a gene; V was cut back by 3 bases and J by 2 bases. The CDR3 spans 15 residues. The germline V gene has CDR1 MNHNS and CDR2 SASEGT.

For this clone: One end of the junction varies from germline; a read error may be responsible. The J gene is TRBJ2-2, the V gene TRBV27; TRBD2 matches at 7 bases. CDR1 and CDR2 from the germline V gene are MNHEY and SMNVEV (reference sequence). The CDR3 totals 13 residues. The CDR3 bases are TGTGACAGCAGTTTTAGCGGGTTTGCGGAGCTGTTTTTT. It specifies CDSSFSGFAELFF.

This clone is classed as medium-sized. The genes are TRBV15 and TRBJ2-3; D is uncertain. V was shortened by 6 bases and J by 0 bases, with 7 bases between the two germline ends. Germline CDR1 LNHNV, CDR2 YYDKDF (reference sequence). CDR3 length: 13 amino acids. The CDR3 nucleotides read TGTGCCACCAGACACCGAAGCACAGATACGCAGTATTTT. It encodes CATRHRSTDTQYF.

V gene TRBV20-1 combines with J gene TRBJ1-1; no definite D call. This CDR3 has 14 residues. Germline V gene lookup returns CDR1 DFQATT and CDR2 SNEGSKA (reference sequence). V dropped 0 bases and J dropped 1 base, with 9 bases sitting between them. CDR3 sequence: CSARDPTSNTEAFF. The CDR3 bases are TGCAGTGCTAGAGACCCGACATCGAACACTGAAGCTTTCTTT.

On this clone itself: One end of the junction does not line up with germline, which may come from a read error. The J gene is TRBJ2-2, the V gene TRBV20-1; TRBD2 matches 10 bases. The CDR3 covers 19 residues. Germline values: CDR1 DFQATT, CDR2 SNEGSKA (reference sequence). This CDR3 reads CSARDTVSSGSPGTGVLFF. In DNA, the CDR3 is TGCAGTGCTAGAGACACCGTCTCTAGCGGGAGCCCTGGCACCGGGGTGCTGTTTTTT.

This clone turned up a few times. The V call is TRBV6-1, the J call TRBJ2-7, with TRBD2 matching over 8 bases. The V gene's germline CDR1 is MNHNS and CDR2 SASEGT. The ends lost 7 bases at V and 4 bases at J; junction bases unmatched: 6. The CDR3 sequence is 13 residues long. CDR3 coding DNA: TGTGCCAGCATCGGCGGGGGGCGTTACGAGCAGTACTTC. Translation: CASIGGGRYEQYF.

The chain couples TRBV7-9 to TRBJ2-7; D may be TRBD2 (6 bases). Per germline, CDR1 SEHNR and CDR2 FQNEAQ (reference sequence). This CDR3 has 14 residues. V lost 3 bases, J lost 2 bases, and 11 bases lay in between. CDR3 region: CASSFGGSPYEQYF. The CDR3 region has the DNA TGTGCCAGCAGCTTTGGGGGGTCCCCCTACGAGCAGTACTTC.

In its sample, this clone was seen a few times. CDR3 DNA sequence: TGTGCCAGCAGAACGGGACTTAGCGTCTACAATGAGCAGTTCTTC. Translated: CASRTGLSVYNEQFF. This chain joins TRBV12-3 or TRBV12-4 and TRBJ2-1, with D possibly TRBD2 on 6 matching bases. V lost 6 bases, J lost 3 bases, and 15 bases lay in between. This CDR3 is built from 15 residues.

A remark on this clone: In this CDR3 the conserved last residue, phenylalanine or tryptophan, is missing, so a read error is likely. V and J are TRBV28 and TRBJ1-1; no clear D. The CDR3 contains 14 residues. Germline CDR1 is MDHEN and CDR2 is SYDVKM. The CDR3 region is CASTAGRMNTDAFC. In nucleotides, the CDR3 is TGTGCCAGCACCGCCGGACGGATGAACACTGACGCTTTCTGT.

The chain employs TRBV28 and TRBJ2-7, with D perhaps matching TRBD2 (5 bases). Germline V gene lookup returns CDR1 MDHEN and CDR2 SYDVKM. Trimming cost V 2 bases and J 3 bases, with 8 bases left between them. CDR3 size: 13 residues. The CDR3 DNA sequence: TGTGCCAGCAGTTTAGCCGCGGGCTACGAGCAGTACTTC. Protein: CASSLAAGYEQYF.

By share of the sample, this clone is large (0.1 to 1%). The rearrangement links TRBV28 to TRBJ2-1; 14 bases are shared with TRBD2. The CDR3 length is 18 residues. V trimming: 5 bases; J trimming: 0 bases; junction bases outside the gene matches: 6. From germline, CDR1 is MDHEN and CDR2 SYDVKM. The CDR3 sequence: CASSTGLAGVPSYNEQFF. Here the CDR3 DNA reads TGTGCCAGCAGTACGGGACTAGCGGGAGTTCCCTCCTACAATGAGCAGTTCTTC.

In its sample, this clone was seen a few times. The chain carries TRBV27 and TRBJ2-1, with no clear D. Germline values: CDR1 MNHEY, CDR2 SMNVEV (reference sequence). This CDR3 has 13 amino acids. V was clipped by 6 bases and J by 5 bases, with 11 bases between them. CDR3 nucleotides: TGTGCCAGCAGCCTACGGTCCAACAATGAGCAGTTCTTC. It translates to CASSLRSNNEQFF.

This clone was seen a few times. The genes are TRBV28 and TRBJ1-2; maybe TRBD1 (6 bases). This CDR3 has 16 residues. The germline V and J ends were trimmed by 4 bases and 0 bases, with 15 bases remaining between them. CDR1 is MDHEN and CDR2 is SYDVKM in the germline V gene. Here the CDR3 reads CASSSHRGPSNYGYTF. CDR3 nucleotides: TGTGCCAGCAGTTCCCATCGGGGGCCTTCTAACTATGGCTACACCTTC.

This clone occurred a few times. The chain recombines TRBV28 with TRBJ2-7; a weak D match, TRBD2 (5 bases). V lost 8 bases and J 1 base, leaving 12 bases between the germline ends. The germline V gene has CDR1 MDHEN and CDR2 SYDVKM. The CDR3 is made up of 13 amino acids. The CDR3 sequence: CASGRGRSYEQYF. The CDR3 DNA sequence: TGTGCCAGCGGACGGGGTAGGTCCTACGAGCAGTACTTC.

This clone is labeled large. The chain's CDR3 is CASSSLRIAGNTIYF. CDR3 DNA: TGTGCCAGCAGTTCACTACGGATTGCGGGAAACACCATATATTTT. The chain employs TRBV28 and TRBJ1-3; D is undetermined. Trimming removed 4 bases at V and 4 bases at J, with 14 bases between. The CDR3 length is 15 residues. The germline V gene has CDR1 MDHEN and CDR2 SYDVKM.

The rearrangement joins TRBV7-8 to TRBJ2-7, with 8 nucleotides matching TRBD2. This CDR3 is built from 18 residues. Germline assignment: CDR1 SGHVS and CDR2 FQNEAQ. V lost 5 bases, J lost 3 bases, and 18 bases stayed unmatched. This CDR3 reads CASSQERGRRSPNYEQYF. The CDR3 DNA follows: TGTGCCAGCAGCCAAGAGCGGGGGAGAAGGTCCCCTAACTACGAGCAGTACTTC.

The V gene is TRBV20-1, the J gene TRBJ1-5; 7 bases agree with TRBD1. V lost 2 bases and J lost 4; bases outside the gene matches: 11. CDR1 is DFQATT, CDR2 SNEGSKA, per germline (reference sequence). The length of the CDR3 is 16 residues. The DNA of the CDR3 is TGCAGTGCTAGACCAATACAGGGGATCTCGAATCAGCCCCAGCATTTT. Protein: CSARPIQGISNQPQHF.